This entry lists 26 T cell receptor beta chains sequenced from one sample in a study of post-analysis software for immune sequencing data. Presence of unique molecular identifiers characterized the TCR beta cDNA libraries. TCRdb passed the PCR reads through MiXCR, listing each CDR3 protein once. The sample contains roughly 800,000 distinct CDR3 sequences, roughly 29% of which appear only once. Study-level findings and limits: Patients carried roughly 5 TRBV segments more frequently than controls did, and TRBV5-6, TRBV5-1 and TRBV20-1 were among them.

For these TCRs, the target antigens are not known. Sequencing was carried out using blood. These receptors were collected from a girl aged 5-17 years with multiple sclerosis.

The CDR3 sequence is CASSLAGPPDTQYF. DNA of the CDR3: TGCGCCAGCAGCTTGGCCGGCCCTCCAGATACGCAGTATTTT. The J gene is TRBJ2-3, the V gene TRBV5-1, with D unresolved. This CDR3 is built from 14 residues. V shed 0 bases and J shed 4 bases, with 9 bases lying between them. Germline V gene data show CDR1 as SGHRS and CDR2 as YFSETQ.

The sample holds a few counts of this clonotype. The V call is TRBV19, the J call TRBJ2-4, with TRBD1 as a possible D gene (5 bases). Germline CDR1 LNHDA, CDR2 SQIVND (reference sequence). Trimming shortened V by 6 bases and J by 0 bases, and 12 bases separated the two germline ends. This CDR3 is 15 amino acids long. CDR3 region: CASSYRTLAKNIQYF. CDR3 DNA sequence: TGTGCCAGTAGCTACAGGACCCTAGCCAAAAACATTCAGTACTTC.

This clonotype was detected a few times. This chain connects TRBV6-5 to TRBJ2-7; maybe TRBD2 (5 bases). This CDR3 is 14 amino acids long. Germline lookup yields CDR1 MNHEY and CDR2 SVGAGI. V lost 2 bases, J lost 5 bases, and 13 bases lay in between. CDR3 sequence reads: CASSYGSGWDEQYF. The CDR3 DNA reads TGTGCCAGCAGTTACGGATCGGGGTGGGACGAGCAGTACTTC.

The chain employs TRBV24-1 and TRBJ2-3; 8 nucleotides agree with TRBD1. V shed 5 bases, J shed 4 bases, and the junction held 7 bases outside the gene matches. CDR1 KGHDR and CDR2 SFDVKD come from the germline V gene. The CDR3 is 15 amino acids. The chain's CDR3 is CATSARTGRADTQYF. CDR3 sequence (DNA): TGTGCCACCAGTGCCCGGACAGGGCGGGCAGATACGCAGTATTTT.

The gene calls are TRBV6-1 and TRBJ2-7, with D possibly matching TRBD1 (6 bases). The CDR3 is made up of 14 amino acids. Trimming cost V 4 bases and J 2 bases, with 12 bases left between them. Looked up from germline, CDR1 is MNHNS and CDR2 is SASEGT. Here the CDR3 DNA reads TGTGCCAGCAGTGTCACAGGGACCACCTACGAGCAGTACTTC. It codes for CASSVTGTTYEQYF.

The rearrangement links TRBV2 to TRBJ2-1; 8 bases line up with TRBD1. With V trimmed by 6 bases and J by 4 bases, 8 bases remained unmatched. This CDR3 has 15 amino acids. Germline CDR1 SNHLY, CDR2 FYNNEI. As DNA, the CDR3 is TGTGCCAGCAGGGTGGCCAGGGGGCCATACAATGAGCAGTTCTTC. This codes for CASRVARGPYNEQFF.

The chain carries TRBV28 and TRBJ1-4; the D is unclear. The CDR3 covers 15 residues. CDR1 and CDR2 from the germline V gene are MDHEN and SYDVKM. Trimming removed 1 base at V and 5 bases at J, with 11 bases between. The CDR3 region has the DNA TGTGCCAGCAGTTTATCCCAGGTCGGGAATGAAAAACTGTTTTTT. Translation gives CASSLSQVGNEKLFF.

V usage is TRBV20-1 and J usage is TRBJ1-4, with D unclear. The CDR3 spans 11 residues. Germline lookup yields CDR1 DFQATT and CDR2 SNEGSKA (reference sequence). For the CDR3, the DNA is TGCAGCGTTGTGATGGGAGAAAAACTGTTTTTT. It translates to CSVVMGEKLFF.

This chain links TRBV7-2 with TRBJ2-5; TRBD2 matches 10 bases. This CDR3 spans 17 amino acids. Germline lookup yields CDR1 SGHTA and CDR2 FQGNSA. The ends lost 0 bases at V and 8 bases at J; junction bases unmatched: 12. CDR3: CASSLAPSGSHLGTQYF. CDR3 nucleotide sequence: TGTGCCAGCAGCTTAGCGCCTAGCGGGAGTCATCTGGGAACCCAGTACTTC.

Ten or more counts support this clonotype. This rearrangement joins TRBV12-3 or TRBV12-4 to TRBJ2-5; 8 nucleotides match TRBD1. The CDR3 is 13 amino acids. Unmatched junction bases numbered 3, after V lost 5 bases and J lost 4 bases. CDR3 nucleotides: TGTGCCAGCAGTGTGGGACAGGTAGAGACCCAGTACTTC. It specifies CASSVGQVETQYF.

This clonotype occurred once. This may arise from a read error, as a much more abundant clone is one base away. The chain joins TRBV7-9 to TRBJ2-4; weak D call: TRBD1 (6 bases). The J call is doubtful: the DNA matches TRBJ2-7 better. The CDR3 runs to 15 residues. Germline CDR1 is SEHNR and CDR2 is FQNEAQ (reference sequence). In DNA, the CDR3 is TGTGCCAGCAGCTCAACACAGGGAAGTTGGTACGAGCAGTACTTC. Amino acids: CASSSTQGSWYEQYF.

This clonotype has only a few counts. The gene calls are TRBV7-8 and TRBJ2-7, with 7 bases identical to TRBD2. V shed 5 bases and J 3 bases; nucleotides not matched to a gene: 7. Germline CDR1 reads SGHVS; CDR2 reads FQNEAQ. CDR3 length equals 14 residues. The CDR3 here is CASSPGTTRYEQYF. In DNA form, the CDR3 reads TGTGCCAGCAGCCCCGGGACTACACGCTACGAGCAGTACTTC.

V and J are TRBV7-9 and TRBJ2-1; 12 nucleotides align to TRBD2. Judging by the DNA end, TRBJ2-7 fits better; the J call may be wrong. The germline V gene has CDR1 SEHNR and CDR2 FQNEAQ (reference sequence). The length of the CDR3 is 16 residues. CDR3 sequence: CASSARGLAGYNEQYF. DNA for the CDR3: TGTGCCAGCAGCGCCCGGGGACTAGCGGGTTACAATGAGCAGTACTTC.

This clonotype was counted between two and nine times. The V and J genes are TRBV12-3 or TRBV12-4 and TRBJ1-4; 11 nucleotides line up with TRBD1. V dropped 8 bases and J dropped 6; count of bases not matched to a gene: 5. The CDR3 extends over 14 amino acids. The DNA of the CDR3 is TGTGCCAGCGGACAGGGGGCCCTTGATGAAAAACTGTTTTTT. Residues: CASGQGALDEKLFF.

The rearrangement links TRBV5-1 to TRBJ2-3; D tentatively fits TRBD1 or TRBD2 (5 bases each). Germline V gene lookup returns CDR1 SGHRS and CDR2 YFSETQ. V was clipped by 3 bases and J by 0 bases, with 17 bases between them. The CDR3 spans 17 residues. The DNA of the CDR3 is TGCGCCAGCAGCTACCAAACCGGGACCTCTAGCACAGATACGCAGTATTTT. Translated, it gives CASSYQTGTSSTDTQYF.

This clonotype came up many times. This rearrangement joins TRBV7-2 to TRBJ2-7; maybe TRBD2 (6 bases). CDR3 length: 14 residues. Trimming removed 5 bases at V and 3 bases at J, with 14 bases between. The germline gives CDR1 SGHTA, CDR2 FQGNSA. Here the CDR3 reads CASSPRLVSYEQYF. CDR3 nucleotide sequence: TGTGCCAGCAGCCCCCGACTAGTTAGCTACGAGCAGTACTTC.

J is TRBJ2-1 and V is TRBV20-1; tentative D call: TRBD2 (7 bases). Germline V gives CDR1 DFQATT, CDR2 SNEGSKA (reference sequence). The CDR3 has 12 residues. The V end was cut by 2 bases, the J end by 14 bases, with 16 bases between. CDR3 DNA sequence: TGCAGTGCTAGACGTACCGGGGAGGGGGAGTTCTTC. It encodes CSARRTGEGEFF.

This clonotype was found a few times. This chain joins TRBV5-1 and TRBJ1-6; no firm D call. CDR3 length: 15 residues. Trimming removed 4 bases from V and 4 bases from J, with 12 bases in between. Per the germline V gene, CDR1 is SGHRS and CDR2 is YFSETQ. The CDR3, as DNA: TGCGCCAGCAGCCCAGACAATCCGTATAATTCACCCCTCCACTTT. It specifies CASSPDNPYNSPLHF. The full variable domain, its missing parts supplied by reference TRBV5-1 and TRBJ1-6, is KAGVTQTPRYLIKTRGQQVTLSCSPISGHRSVSWYQQTPGQGLQFLFEYFSETQRNKGNFPGRFSGRQFSNSRSEMNVSTLELGDSALYLCASSPDNPYNSPLHFGNGTRLTVT.

This clonotype was seen a single time. One end of the junction is discordant with germline, which a read error may explain. In DNA form, the CDR3 reads TGCGCCAGCAGCTTGGACCACCAGGGTTCATCCCTCCACTTT. Residues: CASSLDHQGSSLHF. This chain links TRBV5-1 with TRBJ1-6; tentative D call: TRBD1 (5 bases). Germline V lookup: CDR1 SGHRS, CDR2 YFSETQ. The length of the CDR3 is 14 residues.

This clonotype was recorded many times. V is TRBV5-6 and J is TRBJ2-1, with D possibly TRBD2 on 6 matching bases. The CDR3 is made up of 17 amino acids. V was pared by 3 bases and J by 8 bases, with 24 bases between. CDR1 is SGHDT and CDR2 is YYEEEE in the germline V gene. CDR3 residues: CASSWWRTNPNIDEQFF. DNA of the CDR3: TGTGCCAGCAGCTGGTGGCGGACTAACCCCAACATCGATGAGCAGTTCTTC.

This clonotype was counted ten times or more. V is TRBV10-3 and J is TRBJ1-2, with 9 bases fitting TRBD1. The CDR3 is 14 amino acids. Germline V gene sequence: CDR1 ENHRY, CDR2 SYGVKD. V lost 0 bases, J lost 6 bases, and 2 bases stayed unmatched. CDR3 protein: CAISESGTGNGYTF. CDR3 sequence (DNA): TGTGCCATCAGTGAGTCCGGGACAGGGAATGGCTACACCTTC.

The rearrangement joins TRBV9 to TRBJ1-1; D is unclear. The CDR3 runs to 15 residues. The V gene lost 0 bases and the J gene lost 1 base, with 10 bases spanning the gap. Per germline, CDR1 SGDLS and CDR2 YYNGEE. As DNA, the CDR3 is TGTGCCAGCAGCGTAGAGGTGACGGCGAACACTGAAGCTTTCTTT. This gives the protein CASSVEVTANTEAFF. Drawing the rest from reference TRBV9 and TRBJ1-1, the complete variable domain is DSGVTQTPKHLITATGQRVTLRCSPRSGDLSVYWYQQSLDQGLQFLIQYYNGEERAKGNILERFSAQQFPDLHSELNLSSLELGDSALYFCASSVEVTANTEAFFGQGTRLTVV.

DNA for the CDR3: TGCGCCAGCAGCGCAATCTCTGGCACAGATACGCAGTATTTT. It specifies CASSAISGTDTQYF. This sequence joins TRBV5-1 and TRBJ2-3, with no clear D. The V and J ends lost 4 bases and 1 base respectively, with 10 bases between them. CDR1 and CDR2 (germline): SGHRS, YFSETQ. The CDR3 covers 14 residues.

This chain links TRBV6-1 with TRBJ2-2; D call uncertain. The CDR3 consists of 15 residues. Trimming left V 6 bases short and J 5 bases short, with 16 bases between. CDR1 is MNHNS, CDR2 SASEGT, per germline. CDR3 loop: CASSEPGMNTGELFF. The CDR3 nucleotides are TGTGCCAGCAGCGAGCCTGGGATGAATACCGGGGAGCTGTTTTTT.

This chain links TRBV20-1 with TRBJ1-2; D gene ambiguous. Deletions cut 3 bases from V and 7 bases from J, with 9 bases between. From germline, CDR1 is DFQATT and CDR2 SNEGSKA (reference sequence). This CDR3 contains 11 residues. As DNA, the CDR3 is TGCAGTGCTAGCCCCCCGGGTGGCTACACCTTC. Translating it yields CSASPPGGYTF.

This chain connects TRBV10-3 to TRBJ2-1; no clear D gene. The length of the CDR3 is 16 residues. Germline V lookup: CDR1 ENHRY, CDR2 SYGVKD. V dropped 0 bases and J dropped 1 base, with 10 bases sitting between them. In nucleotides, the CDR3 is TGTGCCATCAGTGAGTCGTGGGAACAGTCCTACAATGAGCAGTTCTTC. Translated, it gives CAISESWEQSYNEQFF.